The source of this T cell receptor (beta chain) is a study of control samples from healthy donors and cancer patients. This clone was seen a single time. The repertoire was sequenced with immunoSEQ multiplex PCR; TCRdb's copy has only in-frame clones and lacks some. This sample has roughly 89,000 clones, with 91% found just once. V lost 3 bases and J 2 bases, leaving 10 bases between the germline ends. Germline V CDR1 and CDR2: SGHKS, YYEKEE (reference sequence). The CDR3 contains 14 residues. Sequencing was done on a sample of blood. The V and J genes are TRBV5-5 and TRBJ2-3; D unresolved. This TCR came from a man aged 50-59 years in good health. In nucleotides, the CDR3 is TGTGCCAGCAGCTCCCAGGATCCCACAGATACGCAGTATTTT. It specifies CASSSQDPTDTQYF.